The 21 T cell receptor beta chains presented below share a single source sample, sequenced in a study of radiotherapy plus CTLA-4 blockade in lung cancer. The table came from immunoSEQ multiplex PCR; TCRdb's copy has only in-frame clones and leaves some out. The repertoire consists of about 60,000 clones, with about 85% occurring once and the leading ten covering around 4%. The starting material was peripheral blood, obtained from a patient treated with radiotherapy plus ipilimumab. All receptors come from a human donor with non-small cell lung cancer who had a partial response to radiotherapy plus ipilimumab.

V usage is TRBV5-1 and J usage is TRBJ1-1; 8 bases agree with TRBD1. The germline gives CDR1 SGHRS, CDR2 YFSETQ. This CDR3 is 14 amino acids long. The V and J ends lost 3 bases and 1 base, in that order; junction bases with no gene match: 2. CDR3 DNA: TGCGCCAGCAGCTACGGGACAGGGAACACTGAAGCTTTCTTT. Residues: CASSYGTGNTEAFF.

V gene TRBV5-6 combines with J gene TRBJ2-2; the match to TRBD2 covers 7 bases. CDR1 is SGHDT and CDR2 is YYEEEE in the germline V gene. This CDR3 has 15 residues. The J segment lost 5 bases and the V segment lost 4 bases, leaving 8 bases of the junction unmatched. The CDR3 coding sequence is TGTGCCAGCAGCCTCCTGCAGCGGGGTACCGGGGAGCTGTTTTTT. Encoded protein: CASSLLQRGTGELFF.

This clone has only a few counts. The V gene is TRBV6-6, the J gene TRBJ1-5, with D possibly being TRBD1 (5 bases). Between the trimmed V and J ends, which lost 11 bases and 0 bases, there was a span of 11 bases. The germline CDR1 and CDR2 sequences are MNHNY and SVGAGI (reference sequence). CDR3 length equals 13 residues. CDR3: CAGRRDSNQPQHF. The CDR3 DNA reads as TGTGCCGGCCGCAGGGATAGCAATCAGCCCCAGCATTTT.

The gene calls are TRBV18 and TRBJ1-1; possible D gene TRBD1, 6 bases. CDR1 is KGHSH, CDR2 LQKENI, per germline. The CDR3 sequence is 14 residues long. The ends were cut back, 2 bases at V and 1 base at J, with 8 bases in the middle. The CDR3 protein is CASSPGGGNTEAFF. The DNA of the CDR3 is TGTGCCAGCTCACCAGGGGGCGGGAACACTGAAGCTTTCTTT.

CDR3 in DNA: TGTGCCAGCAGCCGACAGGAAGTAACTGAAGCTTTCTTT. It is translated as CASSRQEVTEAFF. This chain uses TRBV14 with TRBJ1-1, with a possible D match to TRBD1 (6 bases). The germline CDR1 and CDR2 sequences are SGHDN and FVKESK. V gave up 4 bases and J gave up 5 bases, with 11 bases separating them. This CDR3 is 13 amino acids long.

The chain is built from TRBV2 and TRBJ2-2, with D perhaps TRBD1 (6 bases). V lost 5 bases and J lost 6, with 19 bases in between. This CDR3 is 16 amino acids long. Per the germline V gene, CDR1 is SNHLY and CDR2 is FYNNEI. The CDR3 DNA sequence: TGTGCCAGCAGTCAGGGGCTAGCCTCTATTTCCGGGGAGCTGTTTTTT. Its translation: CASSQGLASISGELFF.

This chain joins TRBV5-6 and TRBJ2-2; D is possibly TRBD1 (5 bases). The CDR3 is 16 amino acids. Germline values: CDR1 SGHDT, CDR2 YYEEEE. Trimming took 1 base from V and 4 from J, leaving 14 bases between them. Written as DNA, the CDR3 is TGTGCCAGCAGCTTGAAGGGTCATAGGGGCACCGGGGAGCTGTTTTTT. Protein product: CASSLKGHRGTGELFF.

This clone was observed a few times. The chain joins TRBV2 to TRBJ2-7; 9 bases fit TRBD1. The CDR3 has 11 amino acids. V shed 11 bases, J shed 5 bases, and the junction held 4 bases outside the gene matches. Germline loops: CDR1 SNHLY, CDR2 FYNNEI. CDR3 in DNA: TGTGCCGGGGGACAGGGCGACGAGCAGTACTTC. Amino acids: CAGGQGDEQYF.

This chain uses TRBV30 with TRBJ1-2, with a possible D match to TRBD1 (5 bases). In germline, CDR1 is GTSNPN, CDR2 SVGIG (reference sequence). The V gene lost 0 bases and the J gene lost 8 bases, with 16 bases spanning the gap. The CDR3 spans 14 residues. This CDR3 reads CAWSVLGGAQGYTF. The CDR3 bases are TGTGCCTGGAGTGTACTGGGCGGGGCTCAGGGCTACACCTTC. Complete variable domain (other parts from reference TRBV30 and TRBJ1-2): SQTIHQWPATLVQPVGSPLSLECTVEGTSNPNLYWYRQAAGRGLQLLFYSVGIGQISSEVPQNLSASRPQDRQFILSSKKLLLSDSGFYLCAWSVLGGAQGYTFGSGTRLTVV.

This sequence joins TRBV7-9 and TRBJ2-7, with 10 bases fitting TRBD2. The germline gives CDR1 SEHNR, CDR2 FQNEAQ (reference sequence). This CDR3 is 17 amino acids long. V shed 0 bases, J shed 5 bases, and the junction held 10 bases outside the gene matches. CDR3 in amino acids: CASSLATSSGSIDEQYF. Written as DNA, the CDR3 is TGTGCCAGCAGCTTAGCGACGTCTAGCGGGAGTATCGACGAGCAGTACTTC.

The chain has TRBV9 and TRBJ2-2; D possibly corresponds to TRBD2 (7 bases). V was cut by 4 bases and J by 5 bases, with 18 bases left in between. CDR3 length: 16 amino acids. Looked up from germline, CDR1 is SGDLS and CDR2 is YYNGEE. CDR3 sequence reads: CASSPIKGGSTGELFF. In nucleotides, the CDR3 is TGTGCCAGCAGCCCGATAAAGGGGGGGAGTACCGGGGAGCTGTTTTTT.

The chain has TRBV18 and TRBJ1-2, with a possible D match to TRBD1 (5 bases). The CDR3 has 15 residues. Germline assignment: CDR1 KGHSH and CDR2 LQKENI. V was pared by 0 bases and J by 8 bases, with 16 bases between. Here the CDR3 reads CASSPPSGGDGGYTF. CDR3 in DNA: TGTGCCAGCTCACCACCGTCTGGAGGGGACGGGGGCTACACCTTC.

J is TRBJ2-1 and V is TRBV6-6, with D tentatively TRBD2 (6 bases). V dropped 0 bases and J dropped 4 bases, with 10 bases sitting between them. In germline, CDR1 is MNHNY, CDR2 SVGAGI (reference sequence). The CDR3 has 15 residues. CDR3 DNA: TGTGCCAGCAGTTACTCGGGGGGAGTTTACAATGAGCAGTTCTTC. Its translation is CASSYSGGVYNEQFF.

In its sample, this clone was seen once. The rearrangement joins TRBV6-6 to TRBJ1-1, with 8 bases aligning to TRBD1. The CDR3 length is 16 residues. V shed 5 bases, J shed 1 base, and the junction held 9 bases outside the gene matches. The germline V gene has CDR1 MNHNY and CDR2 SVGAGI (reference sequence). This CDR3 reads CASSLLGQGGNTEAFF. CDR3 nucleotide sequence: TGTGCCAGCAGTCTACTCGGACAGGGAGGGAACACTGAAGCTTTCTTT.

This clone was found a few times. The chain is built from TRBV12-5 and TRBJ1-1; no definite D call. Trimming took 3 bases from V and 6 from J, leaving 20 bases between them. Germline V gives CDR1 LGHNT, CDR2 FRNRAP. The CDR3 sequence is 16 residues long. The CDR3 sequence: CASGLSWASGVAEAFF. The CDR3 DNA reads as TGTGCTAGTGGTTTATCCTGGGCCTCGGGAGTTGCTGAAGCTTTCTTT.

The V call is TRBV18, the J call TRBJ2-7; D perhaps matches TRBD2 (5 bases). V was trimmed by 2 bases and J by 5 bases, leaving 13 bases between them. CDR1 is KGHSH and CDR2 is LQKENI in the germline V gene. The CDR3 consists of 14 residues. Here the CDR3 reads CASSPASGVHEQYF. In nucleotides, the CDR3 is TGTGCCAGCTCACCAGCCAGCGGAGTCCACGAGCAGTACTTC. Full variable domain (outside the CDR3, taken from reference TRBV18 and TRBJ2-7): NAGVMQNPRHLVRRRGQEARLRCSPMKGHSHVYWYRQLPEEGLKFMVYLQKENIIDESGMPKERFSAEFPKEGPSILRIQQVVRGDSAAYFCASSPASGVHEQYFGPGTRLTVT.

V and J are TRBV6-5 and TRBJ1-4; no reliable D call. V was shortened by 0 bases and J by 4 bases, with 6 bases between the two germline ends. The CDR3 has 14 amino acids. In germline, CDR1 is MNHEY, CDR2 SVGAGI. CDR3 protein: CASSYSGFNEKLFF. CDR3 sequence (DNA): TGTGCCAGCAGTTACTCCGGGTTTAATGAAAAACTGTTTTTT.

This chain links TRBV28 with TRBJ2-5, with TRBD1 matching 8 bases. The germline V gene has CDR1 MDHEN and CDR2 SYDVKM. The CDR3 covers 15 residues. The V gene end was trimmed by 7 bases and the J gene end by 4 bases; junction bases not matched to a gene: 11. CDR3 region: CASIPGQGGTETQYF. The CDR3 DNA is TGTGCCAGCATCCCAGGACAGGGCGGAACAGAGACCCAGTACTTC.

The rearrangement links TRBV7-9 to TRBJ1-1, with 8 bases that match TRBD1. The CDR3 is made up of 13 amino acids. Germline V gives CDR1 SEHNR, CDR2 FQNEAQ (reference sequence). The V gene end was trimmed by 3 bases and the J gene end by 4 bases; junction bases not matched to a gene: 1. DNA of the CDR3: TGTGCCAGCAGCTTCACAGGGGGCACTGAAGCTTTCTTT. As protein: CASSFTGGTEAFF.

The CDR3 DNA sequence: TGCGCCAGCAGATCGACAGGGCAAGAGACCCAGTACTTC. Translating gives CASRSTGQETQYF. J is TRBJ2-5 and V is TRBV5-1; 7 nucleotides align to TRBD1. This CDR3 comprises 13 residues. V was pared by 5 bases and J by 2 bases, with 3 bases of the junction left unmatched. Germline values: CDR1 SGHRS, CDR2 YFSETQ.

V gene TRBV6-1 combines with J gene TRBJ1-4, with 9 positions matching TRBD1. Germline CDR1 reads MNHNS; CDR2 reads SASEGT. Trimming took 0 bases from V and 10 from J; bases not matched to a gene: 6. This CDR3 comprises 15 residues. The CDR3 DNA reads TGTGCCAGCAGTGAAGCCCGGACAGGGGCAGGAAAACTGTTTTTT. Protein sequence: CASSEARTGAGKLFF.